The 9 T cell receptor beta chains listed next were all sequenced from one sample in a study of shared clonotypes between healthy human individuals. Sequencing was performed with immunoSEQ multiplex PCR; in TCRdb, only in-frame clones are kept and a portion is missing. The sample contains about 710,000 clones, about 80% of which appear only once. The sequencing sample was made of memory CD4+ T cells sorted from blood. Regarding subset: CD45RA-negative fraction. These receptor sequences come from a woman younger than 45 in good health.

CDR3 region: CASSLARGGPGPQYF. CDR3 coding DNA: TGCGCCAGCAGCTTGGCCCGCGGGGGGCCCGGACCCCAGTACTTC. This chain uses TRBV5-1 with TRBJ2-5; 8 bases agree with TRBD2. The trim removed 0 bases at V and 9 bases at J, leaving 10 bases unmatched. The CDR3 is 15 residues long. Germline V gene lookup returns CDR1 SGHRS and CDR2 YFSETQ.

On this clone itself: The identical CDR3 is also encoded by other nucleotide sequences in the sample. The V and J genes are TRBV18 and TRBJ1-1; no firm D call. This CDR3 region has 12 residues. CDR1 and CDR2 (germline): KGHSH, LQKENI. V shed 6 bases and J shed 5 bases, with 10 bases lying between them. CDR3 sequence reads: CASSPEGTEAFF. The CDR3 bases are TGTGCCAGCTCGCCGGAGGGAACTGAAGCTTTCTTT. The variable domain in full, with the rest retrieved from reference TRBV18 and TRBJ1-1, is NAGVMQNPRHLVRRRGQEARLRCSPMKGHSHVYWYRQLPEEGLKFMVYLQKENIIDESGMPKERFSAEFPKEGPSILRIQQVVRGDSAAYFCASSPEGTEAFFGQGTRLTVV.

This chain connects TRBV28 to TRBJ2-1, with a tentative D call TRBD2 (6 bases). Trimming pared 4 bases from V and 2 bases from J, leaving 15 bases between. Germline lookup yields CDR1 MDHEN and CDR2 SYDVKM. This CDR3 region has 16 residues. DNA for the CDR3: TGTGCCAGCAGTTCAGCGGGCGCGGGTGCCTACAATGAGCAGTTCTTC. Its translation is CASSSAGAGAYNEQFF. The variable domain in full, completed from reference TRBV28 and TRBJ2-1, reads DVKVTQSSRYLVKRTGEKVFLECVQDMDHENMFWYRQDPGLGLRLIYFSYDVKMKEKGDIPEGYSVSREKKERFSLILESASTNQTSMYLCASSSAGAGAYNEQFFGPGTRLTVL.

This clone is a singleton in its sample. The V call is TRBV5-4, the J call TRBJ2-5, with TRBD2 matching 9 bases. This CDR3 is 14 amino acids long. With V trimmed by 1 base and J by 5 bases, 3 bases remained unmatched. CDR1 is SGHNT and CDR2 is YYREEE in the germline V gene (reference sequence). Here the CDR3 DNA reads TGTGCCAGCAGCTTGATGGCGGGAGGGGAGACCCAGTACTTC. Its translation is CASSLMAGGETQYF.

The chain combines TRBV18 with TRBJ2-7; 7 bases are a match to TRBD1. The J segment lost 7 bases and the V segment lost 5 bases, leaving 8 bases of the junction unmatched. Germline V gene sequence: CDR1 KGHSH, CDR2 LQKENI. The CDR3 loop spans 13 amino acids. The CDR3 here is CASSSRQGREQYF. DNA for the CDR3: TGTGCCAGCTCAAGTAGACAGGGACGAGAGCAGTACTTC.

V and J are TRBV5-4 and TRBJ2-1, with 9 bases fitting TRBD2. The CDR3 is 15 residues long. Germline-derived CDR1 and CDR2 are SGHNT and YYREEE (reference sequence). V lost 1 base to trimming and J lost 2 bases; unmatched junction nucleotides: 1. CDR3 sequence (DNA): TGTGCCAGCAGCTTGAGGACTAGCGCCTACAATGAGCAGTTCTTC. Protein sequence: CASSLRTSAYNEQFF.

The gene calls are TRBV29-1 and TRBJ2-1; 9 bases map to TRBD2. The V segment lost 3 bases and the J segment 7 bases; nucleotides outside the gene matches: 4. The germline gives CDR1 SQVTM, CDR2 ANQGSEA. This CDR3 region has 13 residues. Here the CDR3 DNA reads TGCAGCGTTGAGGATAGCGGGAGTAATGAGCAGTTCTTC. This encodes CSVEDSGSNEQFF.

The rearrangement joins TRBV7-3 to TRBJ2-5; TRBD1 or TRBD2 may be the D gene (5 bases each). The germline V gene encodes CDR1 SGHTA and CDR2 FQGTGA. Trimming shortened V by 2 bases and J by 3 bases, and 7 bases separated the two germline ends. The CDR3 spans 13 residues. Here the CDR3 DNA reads TGTGCCAGCAGCTTAGGGACCGAAGAGACCCAGTACTTC. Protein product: CASSLGTEETQYF.

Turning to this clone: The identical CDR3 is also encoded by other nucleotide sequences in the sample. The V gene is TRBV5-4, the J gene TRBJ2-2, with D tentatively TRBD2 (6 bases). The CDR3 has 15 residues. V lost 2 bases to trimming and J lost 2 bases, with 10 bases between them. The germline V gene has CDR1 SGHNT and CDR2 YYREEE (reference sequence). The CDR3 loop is CASSFPGLNTGELFF. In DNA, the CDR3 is TGTGCCAGCAGCTTTCCGGGACTCAACACCGGGGAGCTGTTTTTT.